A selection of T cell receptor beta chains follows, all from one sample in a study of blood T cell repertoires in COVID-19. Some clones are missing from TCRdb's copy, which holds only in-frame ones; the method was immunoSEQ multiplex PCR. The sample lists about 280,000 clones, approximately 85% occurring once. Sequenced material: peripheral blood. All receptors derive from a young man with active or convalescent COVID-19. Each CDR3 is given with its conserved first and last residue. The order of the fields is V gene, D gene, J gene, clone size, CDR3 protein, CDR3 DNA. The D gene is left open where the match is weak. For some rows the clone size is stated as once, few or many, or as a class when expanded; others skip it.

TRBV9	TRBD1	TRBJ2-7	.	CASSGRDRGLNEQYF	TGTGCCAGCAGCGGCCGGGACAGGGGTTTGAACGAGCAGTACTTC
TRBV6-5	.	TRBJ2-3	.	CASRRTEGTQYF	TGTGCCAGCAGACGAACCGAGGGTACGCAGTATTTT
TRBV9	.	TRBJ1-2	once	CASTPMAGGGYTF	TGTGCCAGCACCCCAATGGCGGGGGGTGGCTACACCTTC
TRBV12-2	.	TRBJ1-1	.	CASRLARPTGWHAFF	TGTGCAAGTCGCTTAGCACGACCGACAGGGTGGCACGCTTTCTTT
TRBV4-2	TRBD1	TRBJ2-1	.	CASSQAGTGGRNEQFF	TGTGCCAGCAGCCAAGCTGGGACAGGGGGCCGAAATGAGCAGTTCTTC
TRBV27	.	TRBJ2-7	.	CASFSPGWYEQYF	TGTGCCAGCTTCTCCCCGGGGTGGTACGAGCAGTACTTC
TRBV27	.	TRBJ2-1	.	CASSFTRGEQFF	TGTGCCAGCAGTTTCACCAGGGGTGAGCAGTTCTTC
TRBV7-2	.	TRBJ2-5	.	CASSLAGQGPHEETQYF	TGTGCCAGCAGCTTAGCGGGGCAGGGGCCGCATGAAGAGACCCAGTACTTC
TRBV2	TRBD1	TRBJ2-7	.	CASMAGQGNYEQYF	TGTGCCAGCATGGCGGGACAGGGAAACTACGAGCAGTACTTC
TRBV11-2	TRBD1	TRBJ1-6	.	CASSSRGNNSPLHF	TGTGCCAGCAGCTCCAGGGGGAATAATTCACCCCTCCACTTT
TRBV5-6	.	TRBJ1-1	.	CASSIGRGGTEAFF	TGTGCCAGCAGCATCGGGCGGGGAGGCACTGAAGCTTTCTTT
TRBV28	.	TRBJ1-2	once	CASSLSGVNYGYTF	TGTGCCAGCAGTTTGTCGGGGGTAAACTATGGCTACACCTTC
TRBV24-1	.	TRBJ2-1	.	CATSDRRDEQFF	TGTGCCACCAGTGATCGTCGGGATGAGCAGTTCTTC
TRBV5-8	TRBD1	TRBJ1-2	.	CASSLVGAGTVYGYTF	TGTGCCAGCAGCTTGGTGGGGGCCGGGACAGTCTATGGCTACACCTTC
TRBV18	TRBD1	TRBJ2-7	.	CASSPQGADEQYF	TGTGCCAGCTCACCACAGGGGGCCGACGAGCAGTACTTC
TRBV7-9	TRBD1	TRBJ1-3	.	CASSRTGLGGNTIYF	TGTGCCAGCAGTCGGACAGGGTTGGGCGGAAACACCATATATTTT
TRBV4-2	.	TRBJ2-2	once	CASSRGIRELFF	TGTGCCAGCAGCCGAGGGATTAGGGAGCTGTTTTTT